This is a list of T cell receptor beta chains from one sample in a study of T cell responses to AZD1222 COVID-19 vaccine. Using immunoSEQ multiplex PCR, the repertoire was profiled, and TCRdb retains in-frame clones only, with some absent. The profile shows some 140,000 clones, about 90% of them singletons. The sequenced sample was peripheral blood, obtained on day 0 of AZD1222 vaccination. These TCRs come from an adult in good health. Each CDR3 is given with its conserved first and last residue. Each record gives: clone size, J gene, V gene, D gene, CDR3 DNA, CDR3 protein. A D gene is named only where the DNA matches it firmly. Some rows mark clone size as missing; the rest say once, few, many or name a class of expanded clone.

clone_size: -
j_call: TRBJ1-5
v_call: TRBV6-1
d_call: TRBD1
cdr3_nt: TGTGCCAGCAGTGACGGACAGGGGACCGGACAGCCCCAGCATTTT
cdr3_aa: CASSDGQGTGQPQHF

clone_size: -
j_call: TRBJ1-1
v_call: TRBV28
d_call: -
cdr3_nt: TGTGCCAGCGAAGTTCCCGGGAGGAAGAACACTGAAGCTTTCTTT
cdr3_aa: CASEVPGRKNTEAFF

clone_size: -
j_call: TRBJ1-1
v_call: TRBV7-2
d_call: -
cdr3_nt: TGTACCAGCAGCTTAGGAAGGGCCCTGAACACTGAAGCTTTCTTT
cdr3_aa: CTSSLGRALNTEAFF

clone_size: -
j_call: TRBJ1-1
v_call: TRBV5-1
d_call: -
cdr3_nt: TGCGCCAGCAGCCCTACGATTAACACTGAAGCTTTCTTT
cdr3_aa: CASSPTINTEAFF

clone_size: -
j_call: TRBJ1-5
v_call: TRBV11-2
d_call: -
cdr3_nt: TGTGCCAGCAGCTTCAAAGGGGCCCGACAGCCCCAGCATTTT
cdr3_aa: CASSFKGARQPQHF

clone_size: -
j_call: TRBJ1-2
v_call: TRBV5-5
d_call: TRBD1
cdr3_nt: TGTGCCAGCAGCTTGGCGGTGGGACAGGCTGTGGCTGGCTACACCTTC
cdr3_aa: CASSLAVGQAVAGYTF

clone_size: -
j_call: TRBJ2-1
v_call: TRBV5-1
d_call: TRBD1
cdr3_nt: TGCGCCAGCAGCTTGGGACAGGGGACGCCCAATGAGCAGTTCTTC
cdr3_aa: CASSLGQGTPNEQFF

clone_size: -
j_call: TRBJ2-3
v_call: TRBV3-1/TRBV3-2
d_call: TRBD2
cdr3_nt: TGTGCCAGCAGCCAGACCGGGACTAGCGGGAGGGAGGAAGATACGCAGTATTTT
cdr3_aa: CASSQTGTSGREEDTQYF

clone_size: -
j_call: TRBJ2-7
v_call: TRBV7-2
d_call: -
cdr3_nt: TGTGCCAGCAGCTTCTTGGCTCGGCAGACCTACGAGCAGTACTTC
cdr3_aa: CASSFLARQTYEQYF

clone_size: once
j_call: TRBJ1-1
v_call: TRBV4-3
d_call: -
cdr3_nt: TGCGCCAGCAGCCAAGATTCAGACTACACTGAAGCTTTCTTT
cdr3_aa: CASSQDSDYTEAFF

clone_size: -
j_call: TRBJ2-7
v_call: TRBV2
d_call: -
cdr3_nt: TGTGCCAGCAGTGGATGGACCTACGAGCAGTACTTC
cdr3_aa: CASSGWTYEQYF

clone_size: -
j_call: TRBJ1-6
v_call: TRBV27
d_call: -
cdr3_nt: TGTGCCAGCCGACGGCAGGGGTATAATTCACCCCTCCACTTT
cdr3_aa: CASRRQGYNSPLHF

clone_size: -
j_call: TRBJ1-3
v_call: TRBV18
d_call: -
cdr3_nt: TGTGCCAGCTCACCCTACGGAGGAAATGAAAACACCATATATTTT
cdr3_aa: CASSPYGGNENTIYF

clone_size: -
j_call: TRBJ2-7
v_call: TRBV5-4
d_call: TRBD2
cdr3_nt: TGTGCCAGCAGCTTCAGATTAACGCGTGCAGGGCTAGCGGGTAACGAGCAGTACTTC
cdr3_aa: CASSFRLTRAGLAGNEQYF

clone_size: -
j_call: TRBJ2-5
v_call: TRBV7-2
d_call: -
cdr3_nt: TGTGCCAGCAGCTCGGTTGTGGGCTCGATGCGGTACCAAGAGACCCAGTACTTC
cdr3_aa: CASSSVVGSMRYQETQYF

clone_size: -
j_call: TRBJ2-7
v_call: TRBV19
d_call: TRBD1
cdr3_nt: TGTGCCAGTAGTACCGGACAGGGAATGCAGTACTTC
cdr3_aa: CASSTGQGMQYF

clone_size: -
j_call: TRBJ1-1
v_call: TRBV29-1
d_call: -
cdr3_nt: TGCAGCGTTGATTACCGGTCGGAAGCTTTCTTT
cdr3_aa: CSVDYRSEAFF

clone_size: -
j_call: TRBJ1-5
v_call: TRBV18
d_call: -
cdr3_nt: TGTGCCAGCTCGCTTCAGGGAGGGGATCAGCCCCAGCATTTT
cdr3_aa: CASSLQGGDQPQHF

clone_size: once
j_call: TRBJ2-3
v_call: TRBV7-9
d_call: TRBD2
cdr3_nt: TGTGCCAGCAGCTTACCTAGCGGGAGTACAGATACGCAGTATTTT
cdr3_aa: CASSLPSGSTDTQYF

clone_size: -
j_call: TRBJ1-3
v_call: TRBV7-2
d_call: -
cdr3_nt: TGTGCCAGCAGCTTAGATAGGGTCAGGACGGTGAGCTCTGGAAACACCATATATTTT
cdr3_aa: CASSLDRVRTVSSGNTIYF

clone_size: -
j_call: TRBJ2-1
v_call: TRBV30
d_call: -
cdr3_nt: TGTGCCTGGAGTGTACTGGGCAATGAGCAGTTCTTC
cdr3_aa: CAWSVLGNEQFF

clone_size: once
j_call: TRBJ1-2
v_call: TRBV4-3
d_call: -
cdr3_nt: TGCGCCAGCAGCCAAGACTCAGGGAGTAACTATGGCTACACCTTC
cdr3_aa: CASSQDSGSNYGYTF

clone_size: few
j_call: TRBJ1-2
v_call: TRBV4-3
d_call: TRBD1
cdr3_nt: TGCGCCAGCAGCCAAGAAGCCCCGGGGCAGGGGGTTGGAGGCTACACCTTC
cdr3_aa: CASSQEAPGQGVGGYTF

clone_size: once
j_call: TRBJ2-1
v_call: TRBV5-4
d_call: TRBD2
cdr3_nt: TGTGCCAGCAGCCCGGGGACTAGCGGTTACAATGAGCAGTTCTTC
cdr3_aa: CASSPGTSGYNEQFF

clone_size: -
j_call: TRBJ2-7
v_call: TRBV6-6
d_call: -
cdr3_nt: TGTGCCAGCAGTTCTCACGACATGTCCTACGAGCAGTACTTC
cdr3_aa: CASSSHDMSYEQYF

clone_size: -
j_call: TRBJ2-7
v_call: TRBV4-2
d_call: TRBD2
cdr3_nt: TGTGCCAGCAGCCGGAGACAACAGGGATCCAGGACTAGCGGGATCTCCTACGAGCAGTACTTC
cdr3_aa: CASSRRQQGSRTSGISYEQYF

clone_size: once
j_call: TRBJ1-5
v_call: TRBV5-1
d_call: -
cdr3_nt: TGCGCCAGCAGCTTGTTTAGCAATCAGCCCCAGCATTTT
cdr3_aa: CASSLFSNQPQHF

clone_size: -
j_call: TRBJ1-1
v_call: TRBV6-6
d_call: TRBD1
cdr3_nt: TGTGCCAGCAGTTGGACAGGGGGCACCTCTGAAGCTTTCTTT
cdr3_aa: CASSWTGGTSEAFF

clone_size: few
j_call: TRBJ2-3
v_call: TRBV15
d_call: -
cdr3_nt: TGTGCCACCAGCAGACCACCAGGGGGGACAGATACGCAGTATTTT
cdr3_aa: CATSRPPGGTDTQYF

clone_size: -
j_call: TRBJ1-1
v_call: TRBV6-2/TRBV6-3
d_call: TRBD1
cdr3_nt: TGTGCCAGCAGCCGCGGACAGGGGGCGGCTGAAGCTTTCTTT
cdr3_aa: CASSRGQGAAEAFF

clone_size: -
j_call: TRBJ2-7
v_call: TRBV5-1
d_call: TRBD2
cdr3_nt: TGCGCCAGCAGCTTCGATAGCGGGAGTAGCGAGCAGTACTTC
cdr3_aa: CASSFDSGSSEQYF

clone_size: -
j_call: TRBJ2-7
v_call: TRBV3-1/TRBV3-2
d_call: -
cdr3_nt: TGTGCCAGCGGGGAGGGACAAATCTCCTACGAGCAGTACTTC
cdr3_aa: CASGEGQISYEQYF

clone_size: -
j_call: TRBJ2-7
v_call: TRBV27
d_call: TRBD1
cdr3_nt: TGTGCCAGCAGCCCGTGGACAGGAGACTACGAGCAGTACTTC
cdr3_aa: CASSPWTGDYEQYF

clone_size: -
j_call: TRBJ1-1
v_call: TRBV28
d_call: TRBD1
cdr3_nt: TGTGCCAGCAGACAACAGGGGACCACTGAAGCTTTCTTT
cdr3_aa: CASRQQGTTEAFF

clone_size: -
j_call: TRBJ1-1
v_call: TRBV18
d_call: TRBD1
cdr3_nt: TGTGCCAGCTCACCTGGACAGGGCCCAGAAGCTTTCTTT
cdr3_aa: CASSPGQGPEAFF

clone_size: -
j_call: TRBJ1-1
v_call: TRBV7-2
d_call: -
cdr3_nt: TGTGCCAGCAGCTTAGAACATAGGAACACTGAAGCTTTCTTT
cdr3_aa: CASSLEHRNTEAFF

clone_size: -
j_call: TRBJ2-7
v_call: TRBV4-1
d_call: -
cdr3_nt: TGCGCCAGCAGCCAAGGTTTACGGCCGTACGAGCAGTACTTC
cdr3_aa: CASSQGLRPYEQYF

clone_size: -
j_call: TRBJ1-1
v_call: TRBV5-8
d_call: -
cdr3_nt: TGTGCCAGCAGCTTGGTTCTGGGGGGGCTCGGTGAAGCTTTCTTT
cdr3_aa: CASSLVLGGLGEAFF

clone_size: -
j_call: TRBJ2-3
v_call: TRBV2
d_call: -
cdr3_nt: TGTGCCACCAAACATAGCACAGATACGCAGTATTTT
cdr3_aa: CATKHSTDTQYF

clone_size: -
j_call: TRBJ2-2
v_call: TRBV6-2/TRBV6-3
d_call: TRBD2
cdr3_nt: TGTGCCAGCAGTTACTCGCGGGGGGGGACCGGGGAGCTGTTTTTT
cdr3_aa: CASSYSRGGTGELFF

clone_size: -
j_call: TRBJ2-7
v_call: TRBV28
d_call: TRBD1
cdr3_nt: TGTGCCAGCAGTCATTCCGGGACAGGGATATACGAGCAGTACTTC
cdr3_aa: CASSHSGTGIYEQYF

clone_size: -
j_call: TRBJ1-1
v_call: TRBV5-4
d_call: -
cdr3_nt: TGTGCCAGCAGCCCCCCCCCGCAGGGGTCCACTGAAGCTTTCTTT
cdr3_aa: CASSPPPQGSTEAFF

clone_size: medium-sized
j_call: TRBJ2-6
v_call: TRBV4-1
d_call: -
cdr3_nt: TGCGCCAGCAGCCAAATTGACATGGGTTTCACTGGGGCCAACGTCCTGACTTTC
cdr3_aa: CASSQIDMGFTGANVLTF